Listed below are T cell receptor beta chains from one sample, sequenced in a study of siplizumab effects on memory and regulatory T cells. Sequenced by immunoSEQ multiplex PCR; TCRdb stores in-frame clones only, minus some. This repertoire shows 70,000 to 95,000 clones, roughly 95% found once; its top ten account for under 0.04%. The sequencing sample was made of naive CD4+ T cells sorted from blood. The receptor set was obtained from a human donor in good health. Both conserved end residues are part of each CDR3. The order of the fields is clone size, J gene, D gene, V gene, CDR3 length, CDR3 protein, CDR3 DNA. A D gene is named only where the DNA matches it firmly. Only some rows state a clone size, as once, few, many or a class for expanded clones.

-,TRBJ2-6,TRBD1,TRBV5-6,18,CASSLGDRGPTGANVLTF,TGTGCCAGCAGCTTGGGGGACAGGGGGCCCACTGGGGCCAACGTCCTGACTTTC
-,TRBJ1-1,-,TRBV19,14,CASSMYRDNTEAFF,TGTGCCAGTAGTATGTACAGGGATAACACTGAAGCTTTCTTT
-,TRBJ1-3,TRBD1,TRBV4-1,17,CASSQVSGQGSGNTIYF,TGCGCCAGCAGCCAAGTCTCGGGACAGGGGAGTGGAAACACCATATATTTT
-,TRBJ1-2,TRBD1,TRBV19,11,CATLDRAGYTF,TGTGCCACTCTGGACAGGGCGGGCTACACCTTC
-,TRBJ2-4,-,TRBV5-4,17,CASSLAGVGTLKNIQYF,TGTGCCAGCAGCTTGGCAGGAGTGGGGACTCTTAAAAACATTCAGTACTTC
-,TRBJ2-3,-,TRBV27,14,CASRWDVSTDTQYF,TGTGCCAGCAGATGGGACGTTAGCACAGATACGCAGTATTTT
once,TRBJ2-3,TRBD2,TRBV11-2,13,CASSGVSEDTQYF,TGTGCCAGTAGCGGGGTAAGCGAAGATACGCAGTATTTT
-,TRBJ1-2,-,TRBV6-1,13,CASSEGTVYGYTF,TGTGCCAGCAGTGAAGGTACGGTCTATGGCTACACCTTC
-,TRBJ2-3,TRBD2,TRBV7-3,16,CASSLSLAGGADTQYF,TGTGCCAGCAGCTTATCCCTAGCGGGGGGGGCAGATACGCAGTATTTT
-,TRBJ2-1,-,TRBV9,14,CASSVKAGPNEQFF,TGTGCCAGCAGCGTGAAGGCAGGCCCCAATGAGCAGTTCTTC
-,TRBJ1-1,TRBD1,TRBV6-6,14,CASITRGLGAEAFF,TGTGCCAGCATCACCAGGGGGCTGGGGGCTGAAGCTTTCTTT
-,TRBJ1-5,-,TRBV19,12,CASSDGRQPQHF,TGTGCCAGTAGCGACGGGCGTCAGCCCCAGCATTTT
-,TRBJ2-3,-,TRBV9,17,CASSPRLASADTDTQYF,TGTGCCAGCAGCCCCCGATTGGCGAGCGCCGACACAGATACGCAGTATTTT
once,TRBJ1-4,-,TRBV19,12,CASKRGNEKLFF,TGTGCCAGTAAGCGGGGAAATGAAAAACTGTTTTTT
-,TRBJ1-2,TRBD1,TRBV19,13,CASSPQGDYGYTF,TGTGCCAGTAGTCCCCAGGGGGACTATGGCTACACCTTC
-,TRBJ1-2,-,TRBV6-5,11,CASSSTLSYTF,TGTGCCAGCAGCTCGACTCTGAGCTACACCTTC
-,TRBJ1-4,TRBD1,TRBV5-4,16,CASSYRDRGSNEKLFF,TGTGCCAGCAGCTACCGGGACAGGGGGTCTAATGAAAAACTGTTTTTT
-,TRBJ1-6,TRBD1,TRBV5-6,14,CASSTGQGSSPLHF,TGTGCCAGCAGCACCGGACAGGGTTCTTCACCCCTCCACTTT
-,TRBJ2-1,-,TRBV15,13,CATSREDVDEQFF,TGTGCCACCAGCAGAGAGGACGTGGATGAGCAGTTCTTC
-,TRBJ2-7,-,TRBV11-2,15,CASSLELAKTYEQYF,TGTGCCAGCAGCTTAGAACTAGCTAAGACCTACGAGCAGTACTTC
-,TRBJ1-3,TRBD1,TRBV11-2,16,CASSPLVSGQGDTIYF,TGTGCCAGCAGCCCGCTTGTCTCGGGACAGGGGGACACCATATATTTT
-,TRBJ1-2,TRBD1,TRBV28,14,CASSFGDREDGYTF,TGTGCCAGCAGTTTTGGGGACAGGGAAGATGGCTACACCTTC
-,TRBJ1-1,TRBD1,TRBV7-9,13,CASSYRGNTEAFF,TGTGCCAGCAGCTACAGGGGGAACACTGAAGCTTTCTTT
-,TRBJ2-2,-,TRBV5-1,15,CASSLVTGNTGELFF,TGCGCCAGCAGCTTGGTTACAGGGAACACCGGGGAGCTGTTTTTT
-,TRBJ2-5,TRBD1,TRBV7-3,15,CASSFTGTGKETQYF,TGTGCCAGCAGCTTTACTGGGACAGGCAAGGAGACCCAGTACTTC
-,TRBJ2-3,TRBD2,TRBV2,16,CASSWTSGGSTDTQYF,TGTGCCAGCAGTTGGACTAGCGGGGGGTCCACAGATACGCAGTATTTT
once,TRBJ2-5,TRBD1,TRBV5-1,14,CASSPGQGEQTQYF,TGCGCCAGCAGCCCGGGACAGGGTGAACAGACCCAGTACTTC
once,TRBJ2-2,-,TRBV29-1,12,CSVAENTGELFF,TGCAGCGTTGCGGAGAACACCGGGGAGCTGTTTTTT
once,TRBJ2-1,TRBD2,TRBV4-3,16,CASSRASSGGENEQFF,TGCGCCAGCAGCCGGGCATCTAGCGGGGGGGAGAATGAGCAGTTCTTC
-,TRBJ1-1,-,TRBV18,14,CASSADGGGTEAFF,TGTGCCAGCTCAGCAGACGGTGGGGGCACTGAAGCTTTCTTT
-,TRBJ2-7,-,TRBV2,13,CASSEEYSYEQYF,TGTGCCAGCAGTGAGGAATACTCCTACGAGCAGTACTTC
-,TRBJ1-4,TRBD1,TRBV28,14,CASSLDRVDEKLFF,TGTGCCAGCAGCCTCGACAGGGTCGATGAAAAACTGTTTTTT
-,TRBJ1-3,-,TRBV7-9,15,CASSLRDSSGNTIYF,TGTGCCAGCAGCTTACGTGACAGCTCTGGAAACACCATATATTTT
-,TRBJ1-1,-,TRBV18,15,CASSLNTGGDTEAFF,TGTGCCAGCTCATTAAACACGGGCGGAGACACTGAAGCTTTCTTT
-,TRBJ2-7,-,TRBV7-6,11,CASSKEHEQYF,TGTGCCAGCAGCAAGGAGCACGAGCAGTACTTC
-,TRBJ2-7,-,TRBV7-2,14,CASSLGQPLGEQYF,TGTGCCAGCAGCTTGGGACAACCCCTCGGGGAGCAGTACTTC
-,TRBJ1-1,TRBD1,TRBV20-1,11,CSANDRVVAFF,TGCAGTGCCAATGACAGGGTGGTAGCTTTCTTT
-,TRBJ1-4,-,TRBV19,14,CASSEGGGAEKLFF,TGTGCCAGTAGTGAAGGAGGGGGTGCTGAAAAACTGTTTTTT
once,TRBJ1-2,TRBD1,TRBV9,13,CASTPTGMSGYTF,TGTGCCAGCACCCCGACAGGGATGAGTGGCTACACCTTC
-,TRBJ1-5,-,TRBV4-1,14,CASSQDRSNQPQHF,TGCGCCAGCAGCCAAGATCGGAGCAATCAGCCCCAGCATTTT
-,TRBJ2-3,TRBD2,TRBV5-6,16,CASSLGGTSGSDTQYF,TGTGCCAGCAGCTTGGGGGGGACTAGCGGGTCAGATACGCAGTATTTT
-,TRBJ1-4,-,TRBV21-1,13,CASSTCGPEKLFF,TGTGCCAGCAGCACCTGCGGGCCTGAAAAACTGTTTTTT
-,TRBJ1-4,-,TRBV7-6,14,CASRGFGKREKLFF,TGTGCCAGCAGGGGGTTCGGAAAACGTGAAAAACTGTTTTTT
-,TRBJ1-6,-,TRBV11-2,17,CASSPQQGTTYNSPLHF,TGTGCCAGCAGCCCTCAACAGGGTACCACCTATAATTCACCCCTCCACTTT
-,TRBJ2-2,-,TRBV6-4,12,CASVSYRGELFF,TGTGCCAGCGTATCATACCGGGGGGAGCTGTTTTTT
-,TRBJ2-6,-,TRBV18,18,CASSPLQGAYSGANVLTF,TGTGCCAGCTCACCCCTACAGGGTGCCTACTCTGGGGCCAACGTCCTGACTTTC
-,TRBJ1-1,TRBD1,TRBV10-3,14,CAISEGQVNTEAFF,TGTGCCATCAGTGAAGGACAGGTGAACACTGAAGCTTTCTTT
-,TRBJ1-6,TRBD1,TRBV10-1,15,CASSERTGANSPLHF,TGCGCCAGCAGTGAACGGACAGGCGCTAATTCACCCCTCCACTTT
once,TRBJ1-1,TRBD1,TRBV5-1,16,CASREGTGSTNTEAFF,TGCGCCAGCAGGGAAGGGACAGGGAGCACTAACACTGAAGCTTTCTTT
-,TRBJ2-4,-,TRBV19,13,CASSMMGGNIQYF,TGTGCCAGTAGTATGATGGGCGGGAACATTCAGTACTTC
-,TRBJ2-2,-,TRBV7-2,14,CASSLGLGSGELFF,TGTGCCAGCAGCTTAGGGTTGGGTTCCGGGGAGCTGTTTTTT
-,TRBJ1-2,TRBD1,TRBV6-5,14,CASSTQGVGYGYTF,TGTGCCAGCAGTACACAGGGGGTAGGCTATGGCTACACCTTC
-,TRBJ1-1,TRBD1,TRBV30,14,CAITGQEGATEAFF,TGTGCCATAACGGGACAGGAGGGAGCCACTGAAGCTTTCTTT
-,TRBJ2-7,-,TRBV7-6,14,CASSLGGKNYEQYF,TGTGCCAGCAGCTTAGGGGGGAAGAACTACGAGCAGTACTTC
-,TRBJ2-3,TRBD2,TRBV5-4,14,CASSLAGGGDTQYF,TGTGCCAGCAGCTTGGCCGGGGGGGGAGATACGCAGTATTTT